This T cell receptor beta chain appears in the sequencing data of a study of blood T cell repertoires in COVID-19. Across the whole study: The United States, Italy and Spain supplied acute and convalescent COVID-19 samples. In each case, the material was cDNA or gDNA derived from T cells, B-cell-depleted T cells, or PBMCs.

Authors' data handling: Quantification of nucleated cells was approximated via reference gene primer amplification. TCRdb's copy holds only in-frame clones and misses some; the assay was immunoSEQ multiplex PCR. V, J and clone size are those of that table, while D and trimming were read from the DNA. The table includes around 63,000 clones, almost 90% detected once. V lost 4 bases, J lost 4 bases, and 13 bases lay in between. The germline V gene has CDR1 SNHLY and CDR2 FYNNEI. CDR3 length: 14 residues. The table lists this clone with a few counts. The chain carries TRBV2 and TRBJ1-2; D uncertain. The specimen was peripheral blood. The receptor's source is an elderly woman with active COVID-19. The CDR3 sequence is CASSASGDLYGYTF. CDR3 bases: TGTGCCAGCAGTGCATCCGGGGATCTCTATGGCTACACCTTC. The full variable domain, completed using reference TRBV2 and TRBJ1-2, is EPEVTQTPSHQVTQMGQEVILRCVPISNHLYFYWYRQILGQKVEFLVSFYNNEISEKSEIFDDQFSVERPDGSNFTLKIRSTKLEDSAMYFCASSASGDLYGYTFGSGTRLTVV.